This entry describes one T cell receptor beta chain. Its antigen is as yet unknown. This sample was taken from a study of T cell responses to AZD1222 COVID-19 vaccine. The data were produced by immunoSEQ multiplex PCR, yet TCRdb's version contains in-frame clones alone and is incomplete. The table lists about 140,000 clones, 92% of them singletons. General observations from the study: Donors were chiefly white British, with a greater number of females, and clonal diversity was perhaps underestimated. Samples come after the peak T cell response, not at day 14. As reported, nearly half of all spike-specific TCRs target variant regions that are unmutated.

Doses given second, at about 4 or about 12 weeks, were pooled. The TCR sequence derives from an adult who received the AZD1222 COVID-19 vaccine. This material consisted of peripheral blood, taken 28 days after the second AZD1222 dose.

CDR3 nucleotides: TGTGCCAGCTCACCACCGACGAACACTGAAGCTTTCTTT. Translating it yields CASSPPTNTEAFF. The chain couples TRBV18 to TRBJ1-1; D gene unclear. The V and J ends lost 0 bases and 1 base respectively, with 3 bases between them. Germline V CDR1 and CDR2: KGHSH, LQKENI. The CDR3 extends over 13 amino acids.